Shown below are 8 T cell receptor beta chains from a single sample sequenced in a study of T-cell memory formation after mild COVID-19. One entry per CDR3 protein results from TCRdb running MiXCR on the 5' RACE reads. The table includes under 450,000 distinct CDR3 sequences, about 15% detected once. The sample consisted of PBMCs or a T cell subset sorted from them (not recorded which). These receptors all stem from a young man who had mild COVID-19 (a few samples of this study predate the infection). Cell type and time point are not known.

This chain uses TRBV4-3 with TRBJ2-1; D unclear. CDR3 length: 13 amino acids. Deletions cut 0 bases from V and 9 bases from J, with 9 bases between. From germline, CDR1 is LGHNA and CDR2 YSLEER. The CDR3 DNA reads as TGCGCCAGCAGCCAAGATTTGGTTAGTGAGCAGTTCTTC. This translates into CASSQDLVSEQFF.

This rearrangement joins TRBV28 to TRBJ2-7; 9 positions agree with TRBD1. The ends lost 4 bases at V and 7 bases at J; junction bases unmatched: 11. CDR3 length equals 15 residues. Germline values: CDR1 MDHEN, CDR2 SYDVKM. CDR3 amino acids: CASSSGGQGTWEQYV. CDR3 nucleotides: TGTGCCAGCAGTTCAGGGGGACAGGGTACGTGGGAGCAGTACGTC.

This clonotype showed up many times. The gene calls are TRBV25-1 and TRBJ2-4; D unclear. In germline, CDR1 is MGHDK, CDR2 SYGVNS. The CDR3 covers 11 residues. Trimming cost V 6 bases and J 16 bases, with 16 bases left between them. This CDR3 is CASRRAAKVYF. The CDR3 bases are TGTGCCAGCAGAAGGGCCGCAAAAGTCTACTTC.

This clonotype showed up many times. The chain links TRBV5-1 to TRBJ2-7, with D possibly being TRBD1 (5 bases). The CDR3 runs to 17 residues. V lost 7 bases, J lost 5 bases, and 28 bases lay in between. Germline V gene sequence: CDR1 SGHRS, CDR2 YFSETQ. CDR3 in amino acids: CASGSGARALSLDEQYF. CDR3 sequence (DNA): TGCGCCAGCGGAAGTGGGGCCAGGGCCCTGTCCTTGGACGAGCAGTACTTC. Full variable domain (outside the CDR3, taken from reference TRBV5-1 and TRBJ2-7): KAGVTQTPRYLIKTRGQQVTLSCSPISGHRSVSWYQQTPGQGLQFLFEYFSETQRNKGNFPGRFSGRQFSNSRSEMNVSTLELGDSALYLCASGSGARALSLDEQYFGPGTRLTVT.

This clonotype occurred a few times. CDR3 nucleotides: TGCAGTGCTGATCGCAGGGACGACGGTGAGACCCAGTACTTC. Amino acids: CSADRRDDGETQYF. The rearrangement links TRBV20-1 to TRBJ2-5, with D possibly called TRBD1 or TRBD2 (5 bases each). V lost 5 bases, J lost 5 bases, and 18 bases lay in between. The germline V gene has CDR1 DFQATT and CDR2 SNEGSKA (reference sequence). The CDR3 consists of 14 residues.

The chain recombines TRBV4-3 with TRBJ1-5, with D perhaps TRBD1 (5 bases). The CDR3 is 14 amino acids. V dropped 3 bases and J dropped 6 bases, with 12 bases sitting between them. Germline V CDR1 and CDR2: LGHNA, YSLEER. As DNA, the CDR3 is TGCGCCAGCAGCCAGGCTTTGGGGGTTCAGCCCCAGCATTTT. Translation gives CASSQALGVQPQHF.

The chain links TRBV6-1 to TRBJ2-2; no reliable D call. Trimming removed 5 bases from V and 5 bases from J, with 12 bases in between. This CDR3 region has 14 residues. Looked up from germline, CDR1 is MNHNS and CDR2 is SASEGT. DNA for the CDR3: TGTGCCAGCAGTCCCGAACGCGTTACCGGGGAGCTGTTTTTT. Protein sequence: CASSPERVTGELFF.

This sequence joins TRBV20-1 and TRBJ2-4; D gene unclear. Trimming removed 1 base at V and 1 base at J, with 8 bases between. The V gene's germline CDR1 is DFQATT and CDR2 SNEGSKA (reference sequence). The CDR3 has 14 residues. CDR3 bases: TGCAGTGCTAGAGTCGCCGTTGCCAAAAACATTCAGTACTTC. Protein sequence: CSARVAVAKNIQYF.